One and the same sample provided the 31 T cell receptor beta chains below, sequenced in a study of T cells after somatic rescue of genetic block. Sequencing used immunoSEQ multiplex PCR; TCRdb keeps in-frame clones, though not all of them. The sample lists roughly 92,000 clones; 90% were seen once. Sequenced input: peripheral blood mononuclear cells (PBMCs). Receptors originate from a woman under 30.

The chain is built from TRBV4-1 and TRBJ1-1; no firm D call. Germline-derived CDR1 and CDR2 are MGHRA and YSYEKL. Trimming pared 0 bases from V and 1 base from J, leaving 18 bases between. The CDR3 contains 18 residues. The CDR3 protein is CASSQDRARQPKNTEAFF. Here the CDR3 DNA reads TGCGCCAGCAGCCAAGACCGAGCACGGCAGCCTAAGAACACTGAAGCTTTCTTT.

V is TRBV11-2 and J is TRBJ2-2; D call uncertain. V was trimmed by 2 bases and J by 2 bases, leaving 9 bases between them. Germline V lookup: CDR1 SGHAT, CDR2 FQNNGV. CDR3 length: 15 residues. The CDR3 loop reads CASSLRTTNTGELFF. CDR3 DNA: TGTGCCAGCAGCTTACGTACAACCAACACCGGGGAGCTGTTTTTT.

The rearrangement joins TRBV5-4 to TRBJ2-1; 8 nucleotides agree with TRBD2. CDR3 size: 14 residues. CDR1 SGHNT and CDR2 YYREEE come from the germline V gene (reference sequence). The CDR3 here is CGMGREGPFDEQFF. CDR3 nucleotide sequence: TGTGGCATGGGCCGGGAGGGCCCATTCGATGAGCAGTTCTTC. The entire variable domain, with the rest obtained from reference TRBV5-4 and TRBJ2-1, is as follows: ETGVTQSPTHLIKTRGQQVTLRCSSQSGHNTVSWYQQALGQGPQFIFQYYREEENGRGNFPPRFSGLQFPNYSSELNVNALELDDSALYLCGMGREGPFDEQFFGPGTRLTVL.

The chain is built from TRBV7-9 and TRBJ2-2; D remains unclear. This CDR3 is built from 13 residues. The germline CDR1 and CDR2 sequences are SEHNR and FQNEAQ (reference sequence). Trimming took 5 bases from V and 6 from J, leaving 10 bases between them. CDR3 in amino acids: CASSVRLAGELFF. CDR3 in DNA: TGTGCCAGCAGCGTTAGATTGGCCGGGGAGCTGTTTTTT.

V usage is TRBV6-5 and J usage is TRBJ2-7; no clear D. Per the germline V gene, CDR1 is MNHEY and CDR2 is SVGAGI. The CDR3 runs 11 residues. Trimming cost V 7 bases and J 6 bases, with 10 bases left between them. The CDR3 coding sequence is TGTGCCAGCACCAAATACGGCGAGCAGTACTTC. Protein sequence: CASTKYGEQYF.

The chain couples TRBV28 to TRBJ1-1; D not certain. Germline CDR1 and CDR2: MDHEN and SYDVKM. Trimming removed 5 bases at V and 6 bases at J, with 10 bases between. CDR3 length equals 12 residues. The CDR3 nucleotides read TGTGCCAGCAGTCCCCCGTGGGCTGAAGCTTTCTTT. Protein product: CASSPPWAEAFF.

This clone appeared a single time. This chain joins TRBV7-9 and TRBJ2-7; 7 nucleotides line up with TRBD1. In germline, CDR1 is SEHNR, CDR2 FQNEAQ (reference sequence). With 0 bases clipped from V and 0 bases from J, the junction kept 5 bases outside the gene matches. The CDR3 runs to 16 residues. CDR3 coding DNA: TGTGCCAGCAGCTTAGCCGGGACAGTCAGCTCCTACGAGCAGTACTTC. This translates into CASSLAGTVSSYEQYF.

V is TRBV28 and J is TRBJ2-2, with D hard to call. V lost 4 bases and J lost 6, with 15 bases in between. This CDR3 region has 15 residues. The germline V gene encodes CDR1 MDHEN and CDR2 SYDVKM. The CDR3 DNA reads TGTGCCAGCAGTTCGCCGGATCCTAGGGCCGGGGAGCTGTTTTTT. Translated: CASSSPDPRAGELFF.

The chain couples TRBV19 to TRBJ2-7; 10 bases map to TRBD1. From germline, CDR1 is LNHDA and CDR2 SQIVND (reference sequence). J gave up 1 base and V 6 bases, and 6 bases lay outside the gene matches. This CDR3 comprises 15 residues. CDR3 residues: CASRQRGQGSYEQYF. The CDR3 DNA reads as TGTGCCAGTAGGCAGCGGGGACAGGGGTCCTACGAGCAGTACTTC.

The rearrangement uses TRBV5-1 and TRBJ2-3; 14 nucleotides agree with TRBD2. Trimming at V came to 3 bases and at J to 5 bases, leaving 17 bases not matched to a gene. There are 20 residues in the CDR3. In germline, CDR1 is SGHRS, CDR2 YFSETQ. The CDR3 bases are TGCGCCAGCAGCTGGGCCACGGGACTAGCGGGAGTCGGGATTGGAGATACGCAGTATTTT. Protein: CASSWATGLAGVGIGDTQYF. The variable domain in full, with the rest retrieved from reference TRBV5-1 and TRBJ2-3, is KAGVTQTPRYLIKTRGQQVTLSCSPISGHRSVSWYQQTPGQGLQFLFEYFSETQRNKGNFPGRFSGRQFSNSRSEMNVSTLELGDSALYLCASSWATGLAGVGIGDTQYFGPGTRLTVL.

This clone has a single count. The rearrangement joins TRBV28 to TRBJ1-1; D call uncertain. The CDR3 loop spans 12 amino acids. Germline lookup yields CDR1 MDHEN and CDR2 SYDVKM. Trimming left V 3 bases short and J 4 bases short, with 6 bases between. CDR3 in DNA: TGTGCCAGCAGTTTGCGGATCACTGAAGCTTTCTTT. Amino acids: CASSLRITEAFF.

CDR3 sequence (DNA): TGTGCCAGCAGATTTACAAGCTCTGGAAACACCATATATTTT. Translation: CASRFTSSGNTIYF. The rearrangement links TRBV6-6 to TRBJ1-3; D not resolved. The V gene's germline CDR1 is MNHNY and CDR2 SVGAGI (reference sequence). Deletions cut 6 bases from V and 0 bases from J, with 9 bases between. CDR3 length: 14 residues.

The chain combines TRBV2 with TRBJ2-3; TRBD1 matches 8 bases. CDR3 length: 15 amino acids. After removal of 9 bases from V and 2 bases from J, the junction contained 10 bases not matched to a gene. Germline-derived CDR1 and CDR2 are SNHLY and FYNNEI. In DNA, the CDR3 is TGTGCCAGAGCCGGACAGGGACGTTTCACAGATACGCAGTATTTT. It encodes CARAGQGRFTDTQYF.

For the CDR3, the DNA is TGTGCTAGTGCCTACACAGATACGCAGTATTTT. Protein sequence: CASAYTDTQYF. The gene calls are TRBV12-5 and TRBJ2-3, with D uncertain. V was clipped by 7 bases and J by 2 bases, with 4 bases between them. This CDR3 comprises 11 residues. In germline, CDR1 is LGHNT, CDR2 FRNRAP.

V and J are TRBV28 and TRBJ2-4, with D possibly TRBD2 on 6 matching bases. The V gene's germline CDR1 is MDHEN and CDR2 SYDVKM. The CDR3 extends over 14 amino acids. V lost 5 bases and J 0 bases, leaving 8 bases between the germline ends. CDR3 bases: TGTGCCAGCAGTCCGGGACTAGCCAAAAACATTCAGTACTTC. Translation gives CASSPGLAKNIQYF.

This chain links TRBV4-3 with TRBJ2-7; TRBD1 matches at 9 bases. The V gene's germline CDR1 is LGHNA and CDR2 YSLEER. After removal of 1 base from V and 4 bases from J, the junction contained 5 bases not matched to a gene. The CDR3 is made up of 15 amino acids. CDR3 coding DNA: TGCGCCAGCAGCCAAGGGGGACAGGGATTTTACGAGCAGTACTTC. It translates to CASSQGGQGFYEQYF.

The rearrangement links TRBV5-6 to TRBJ1-5; perhaps TRBD1 as D (5 bases). This CDR3 is built from 15 residues. Per germline, CDR1 SGHDT and CDR2 YYEEEE. V lost 1 base and J 5 bases, leaving 13 bases between the germline ends. CDR3 sequence: CASSLSDSWYQPQHF. The CDR3 DNA reads TGTGCCAGCAGCTTGTCAGACAGCTGGTATCAGCCCCAGCATTTT.

V usage is TRBV7-2 and J usage is TRBJ1-4; the D gene is possibly TRBD1 (6 bases). CDR3 length: 15 residues. V was cut by 5 bases and J by 5 bases, with 15 bases left in between. CDR1 is SGHTA, CDR2 FQGNSA, per germline. The CDR3 spells CASSLRQVSNEKLFF. CDR3 bases: TGTGCCAGCAGCCTAAGACAGGTTTCAAATGAAAAACTGTTTTTT.

The J gene is TRBJ2-4, the V gene TRBV11-1; D is unclear. Germline CDR1 and CDR2: SGHAT and FQDESV (reference sequence). V was clipped by 3 bases and J by 3 bases, with 18 bases between them. The CDR3 loop spans 17 amino acids. The CDR3, as DNA: TGTGCCAGCAGCTTGAGGAGAGGTGAACAGATCAAAAACATTCAGTACTTC. This translates into CASSLRRGEQIKNIQYF.

This chain links TRBV28 with TRBJ1-5; a weak D match, TRBD1 (5 bases). The CDR3 length is 15 residues. From germline, CDR1 is MDHEN and CDR2 SYDVKM. The germline V and J ends were trimmed by 6 bases and 4 bases, with 16 bases remaining between them. This CDR3 is CASRKMGGNNQPQHF. In DNA form, the CDR3 reads TGTGCCAGCAGAAAAATGGGGGGGAATAATCAGCCCCAGCATTTT.

The rearrangement joins TRBV25-1 to TRBJ2-1; TRBD2 matches 7 bases. This CDR3 has 13 amino acids. Germline V CDR1 and CDR2: MGHDK, SYGVNS. The V gene end was trimmed by 7 bases and the J gene end by 10 bases; junction bases not matched to a gene: 10. CDR3 sequence (DNA): TGTGCCAGCACTGATAGGACTAGTGGAGAGCAGTTCTTC. It codes for CASTDRTSGEQFF. The full variable domain, completed using reference TRBV25-1 and TRBJ2-1, is EADIYQTPRYLVIGTGKKITLECSQTMGHDKMYWYQQDPGMELHLIHYSYGVNSTEKGDLSSESTVSRIRTEHFPLTLESARPSHTSQYLCASTDRTSGEQFFGPGTRLTVL.

DNA for the CDR3: TGCGCCAGCAGCTTGTGGGGGGTGGACACTGAAGCTTTCTTT. As protein: CASSLWGVDTEAFF. This chain connects TRBV5-1 to TRBJ1-1; tentatively, D is TRBD1 (5 bases). This CDR3 has 14 residues. V was cut by 1 base and J by 3 bases, with 10 bases left in between. Germline CDR1 SGHRS, CDR2 YFSETQ.

This chain joins TRBV6-5 and TRBJ1-2; TRBD1 matches 9 bases. The V gene's germline CDR1 is MNHEY and CDR2 SVGAGI. After removal of 6 bases from V and 4 bases from J, the junction contained 0 bases not matched to a gene. The CDR3 loop spans 12 amino acids. CDR3 region: CASRGQGYGYTF. The CDR3 nucleotides are TGTGCCAGCAGGGGACAGGGCTATGGCTACACCTTC.

In its sample, this clone ranks as medium-sized. V and J are TRBV6-6 and TRBJ2-7; 8 bases map to TRBD1. J gave up 2 bases and V 2 bases, and 8 bases lay outside the gene matches. CDR1 is MNHNY, CDR2 SVGAGI, per germline (reference sequence). This CDR3 contains 16 residues. The chain's CDR3 is CASSYMSRGHAYEQYF. CDR3 nucleotide sequence: TGTGCCAGCAGTTACATGAGCAGGGGGCACGCCTACGAGCAGTACTTC.

In DNA, the CDR3 is TGTGCCATCCGTAGTCCGAGTCAGCCCCAGCATTTT. Amino acid sequence: CAIRSPSQPQHF. The chain recombines TRBV28 with TRBJ1-5; D is uncertain. V shed 10 bases and J shed 6 bases, with 13 bases lying between them. CDR3 length equals 12 residues. Germline V gives CDR1 MDHEN, CDR2 SYDVKM. The full variable domain, with the rest looked up from reference TRBV28 and TRBJ1-5, is DVKVTQSSRYLVKRTGEKVFLECVQDMDHENMFWYRQDPGLGLRLIYFSYDVKMKEKGDIPEGYSVSREKKERFSLILESASTNQTSMYLCAIRSPSQPQHFGDGTRLSIL.

V is TRBV18 and J is TRBJ1-5; 7 positions agree with TRBD1. There are 14 residues in the CDR3. The V and J ends lost 4 bases and 5 bases, in that order; junction bases with no gene match: 5. Germline-derived CDR1 and CDR2 are KGHSH and LQKENI. The CDR3 DNA reads as TGTGCCAGCTCACAACAGGGGAAGGATCAGCCCCAGCATTTT. This translates into CASSQQGKDQPQHF.

The chain uses TRBV29-1 and TRBJ1-2; the D gene is possibly TRBD1 (5 bases). The CDR3 is 13 amino acids. Trimming shortened V by 3 bases and J by 0 bases, and 8 bases separated the two germline ends. Per germline, CDR1 SQVTM and CDR2 ANQGSEA. DNA of the CDR3: TGCAGCGTTGATGGGGCCGCTAACTATGGCTACACCTTC. Its protein is CSVDGAANYGYTF.

The chain employs TRBV5-4 and TRBJ2-2, with a tentative D call TRBD1 (5 bases). Germline V lookup: CDR1 SGHNT, CDR2 YYREEE (reference sequence). Trimming took 0 bases from V and 3 from J, leaving 6 bases between them. This CDR3 region has 14 residues. CDR3 residues: CASSLEGYTGELFF. The CDR3, as DNA: TGTGCCAGCAGCTTGGAGGGGTACACCGGGGAGCTGTTTTTT. Filled out from reference TRBV5-4 and TRBJ2-2, the complete variable domain reads ETGVTQSPTHLIKTRGQQVTLRCSSQSGHNTVSWYQQALGQGPQFIFQYYREEENGRGNFPPRFSGLQFPNYSSELNVNALELDDSALYLCASSLEGYTGELFFGEGSRLTVL.

This rearrangement joins TRBV5-4 to TRBJ2-1; D ambiguous. Germline lookup yields CDR1 SGHNT and CDR2 YYREEE (reference sequence). Trimming pared 0 bases from V and 1 base from J, leaving 8 bases between. The CDR3 sequence is 15 residues long. In DNA, the CDR3 is TGTGCCAGCAGCTTGGGCACCCCGTCCTACAATGAGCAGTTCTTC. Residues: CASSLGTPSYNEQFF.

This chain uses TRBV27 with TRBJ2-3, with D possibly matching TRBD2 (5 bases). The V gene lost 4 bases and the J gene lost 1 base, with 9 bases spanning the gap. In germline, CDR1 is MNHEY, CDR2 SMNVEV (reference sequence). CDR3 length: 14 amino acids. CDR3 sequence: CASSWGVGTDTQYF. The CDR3 DNA is TGTGCCAGCAGTTGGGGAGTCGGCACAGATACGCAGTATTTT.

This sequence joins TRBV18 and TRBJ1-1; TRBD1 agrees at 7 bases. The germline CDR1 and CDR2 sequences are KGHSH and LQKENI. The J segment lost 1 base and the V segment lost 6 bases, leaving 14 bases of the junction unmatched. The CDR3 has 17 amino acids. The DNA of the CDR3 is TGTGCCAGCTCCCTTGGACAGGTCAGTTTCGGGAACACTGAAGCTTTCTTT. Translating gives CASSLGQVSFGNTEAFF.